These 22 T cell receptor beta chains share one sample of origin, sequenced in a study of monozygotic twins with inflammatory bowel disease. Reprocessing the 5' RACE reads, TCRdb reports a single entry for every CDR3 protein and omits DNA. The sample data list some 150,000 distinct CDR3 sequences. Sequenced sample: blood. These receptors all come from a human donor with ulcerative colitis or Crohn's disease, or a healthy co-twin of an affected twin (not recorded which).

The chain has TRBV7-3 and TRBJ2-1; TCRdb outputs TRBD2, but without DNA this stays unchecked. The CDR3 is 18 residues long. CDR1 is SGHTA and CDR2 is FQGTGA in the germline V gene. CDR3 loop: CASSLTGIAGASYNEQFF.

The J gene is TRBJ2-2, the V gene TRBV7-3; as DNA is missing, the TRBD1 call by TCRdb cannot be tested. The CDR3 has 13 residues. Germline assignment: CDR1 SGHTA and CDR2 FQGTGA. The CDR3 region is CASSLDRRGELFF.

V usage is TRBV7-7 and J usage is TRBJ2-5; no DNA is available, so the TRBD1 call from TCRdb remains unchecked. The CDR3 contains 15 residues. Germline CDR1 and CDR2: SSHAT and FNYEAQ (reference sequence). Here the CDR3 reads CASRNGQGLRETQYF.

The V call is TRBV20-1, the J call TRBJ2-3; TCRdb indicates TRBD2, and absent DNA this call remains unverified. CDR1 and CDR2 (germline): DFQATT, SNEGSKA (reference sequence). This CDR3 is 17 amino acids long. CDR3 loop: CSARDPVLAGATDTQYF.

The chain couples TRBV6-1 to TRBJ2-1; TCRdb names TRBD1, which stays unverified in the absence of DNA. The CDR3 totals 13 residues. From germline, CDR1 is MNHNS and CDR2 SASEGT. The CDR3 loop reads CASSDGTGNEQFF.

The chain uses TRBV18 and TRBJ1-1; TCRdb picks TRBD1, but there is no DNA to check that call. The CDR3 runs 16 residues. CDR1 is KGHSH and CDR2 is LQKENI in the germline V gene. The CDR3 is CASSPPMTGSGTEAFF.

The chain has TRBV9 and TRBJ2-1. CDR3 length: 12 amino acids. The germline V gene has CDR1 SGDLS and CDR2 YYNGEE. CDR3 loop: CASSVDRNEQFF.

The chain recombines TRBV2 with TRBJ2-1; TCRdb calls TRBD2, which cannot be checked without DNA. Germline-derived CDR1 and CDR2 are SNHLY and FYNNEI. The CDR3 loop spans 14 amino acids. The CDR3 reads CASSVASGRPEQFF.

This chain links TRBV27 with TRBJ2-2; TCRdb reports TRBD2, a call that lacks DNA to check it against. The CDR3 is made up of 16 amino acids. Germline CDR1 and CDR2: MNHEY and SMNVEV (reference sequence). The chain's CDR3 is CASSLLAGSNTGELFF.

The gene calls are TRBV11-2 and TRBJ2-2; checking the TCRdb D call of TRBD1 is not possible without DNA. In germline, CDR1 is SGHAT, CDR2 FQNNGV. The length of the CDR3 is 16 residues. CDR3 in amino acids: CASSLDLGETTGELFF.

CDR3 protein: CASSPAEGGSPLHF. The gene calls are TRBV7-9 and TRBJ1-6; TCRdb designates TRBD1, a call that cannot be tested without DNA. The CDR3 sequence is 14 residues long. CDR1 SEHNR and CDR2 FQNEAQ come from the germline V gene (reference sequence).

The chain joins TRBV5-6 to TRBJ2-6; TCRdb selects TRBD1, and the lack of DNA leaves this call unchecked. Germline V CDR1 and CDR2: SGHDT, YYEEEE. CDR3 length equals 15 residues. CDR3 amino acids: CASSFRGPGANVLTF.

The genes are TRBV5-6 and TRBJ1-2. CDR1 is SGHDT, CDR2 YYEEEE, per germline. The CDR3 runs to 13 residues. The CDR3 sequence: CASRAGQRYGYTF.

V usage is TRBV13 and J usage is TRBJ2-1. This CDR3 has 12 residues. CDR1 is PRHDT and CDR2 is FYEKMQ in the germline V gene (reference sequence). CDR3: CASRVHLREQFF.

The chain combines TRBV30 with TRBJ1-5; TCRdb's D call of TRBD1 is untestable without DNA. The length of the CDR3 is 15 residues. Germline CDR1 GTSNPN, CDR2 SVGIG (reference sequence). The CDR3 loop is CAWSVQGAGNQPQHF.

V gene TRBV4-2 combines with J gene TRBJ2-3; the TCRdb call, TRBD1, lacks DNA for checking. CDR3 size: 14 residues. CDR1 and CDR2 (germline): LGHNA, YNFKEQ. CDR3 sequence: CASSQETARDPGYF.

This chain uses TRBV9 with TRBJ2-2. Germline-derived CDR1 and CDR2 are SGDLS and YYNGEE. There are 13 residues in the CDR3. The CDR3 sequence is CASSWESTGELFF.

V is TRBV5-5 and J is TRBJ1-1; the D gene TCRdb calls, TRBD1, cannot be checked with no DNA. The V gene's germline CDR1 is SGHKS and CDR2 YYEKEE (reference sequence). The CDR3 contains 16 residues. The CDR3 region is CASSFSDRIPTTEAFF.

The genes are TRBV4-3 and TRBJ2-2; TCRdb designates TRBD1, a call that cannot be tested without DNA. This CDR3 comprises 16 residues. Germline CDR1 reads LGHNA; CDR2 reads YSLEER. CDR3 in amino acids: CASSHSGQGASGELFF.

This rearrangement joins TRBV5-1 to TRBJ1-2. Germline V gives CDR1 SGHRS, CDR2 YFSETQ. This CDR3 comprises 16 residues. CDR3 residues: CASSPLGLGGDYGYTF.

V and J are TRBV18 and TRBJ2-3; TCRdb indicates TRBD2, and absent DNA this call remains unverified. Germline CDR1 is KGHSH and CDR2 is LQKENI. The CDR3 totals 16 residues. CDR3 sequence reads: CASSPQGLAGADTQYF. Variable domain in full (rest from reference TRBV18 and TRBJ2-3): NAGVMQNPRHLVRRRGQEARLRCSPMKGHSHVYWYRQLPEEGLKFMVYLQKENIIDESGMPKERFSAEFPKEGPSILRIQQVVRGDSAAYFCASSPQGLAGADTQYFGPGTRLTVL.

The chain is built from TRBV4-2 and TRBJ1-4. The CDR3 consists of 17 residues. Germline CDR1 LGHNA, CDR2 YNFKEQ. The CDR3 reads CASSQVSFGTVGEKLFF.